This T cell receptor (beta chain) was recovered during a study of blood T cell repertoires in COVID-19. Study summary: Researchers got acute and convalescent COVID-19 samples from the United States, Italy and Spain.

The CDR3 loop spans 15 amino acids. Trimming cost V 6 bases and J 0 bases, with 12 bases left between them. The germline V gene encodes CDR1 MNHNY and CDR2 SVGAGI (reference sequence). This table comes from immunoSEQ multiplex PCR, and its TCRdb copy is limited to in-frame clones, with some not included. Found here are around 99,000 clones, about 78% of them singletons; the top ten hold approximately 4.2%. The sequence was collected from a human donor in a cohort sampled during active or convalescent COVID-19. V gene TRBV6-6 combines with J gene TRBJ1-5, with a possible D match to TRBD1 (5 bases). The sequenced sample consisted of peripheral blood. The CDR3: CASRPDSYSNQPQHF. The CDR3 DNA reads as TGTGCCAGCAGACCTGACAGTTATAGCAATCAGCCCCAGCATTTT.